The 18 T cell receptor beta chains given below trace back to one sample, sequenced in a study of blood T cell repertoires in COVID-19. TCRdb's copy holds only in-frame clones and misses some; the assay was immunoSEQ multiplex PCR. The sample carries some 320,000 clones, roughly 89% recorded once. The sample comprised peripheral blood. The receptors stem from a woman aged 25 to 39 with COVID-19, enrolled during active disease.

The chain recombines TRBV11-2 with TRBJ2-1, with 8 nucleotides matching TRBD2. The trim removed 4 bases at V and 8 bases at J, leaving 7 bases unmatched. This CDR3 is built from 14 residues. Germline V gene sequence: CDR1 SGHAT, CDR2 FQNNGV. CDR3 loop: CASSYHSGADEQFF. CDR3 DNA: TGTGCCAGCAGCTATCATAGCGGGGCGGATGAGCAGTTCTTC.

The chain links TRBV5-4 to TRBJ1-6; 11 bases line up with TRBD1. Germline CDR1 and CDR2: SGHNT and YYREEE (reference sequence). The CDR3 is 15 residues long. The J segment lost 7 bases and the V segment lost 5 bases, leaving 5 bases of the junction unmatched. CDR3 nucleotides: TGTGCCAGCAGTTCGGGGACAGGGGGAAATTCACCCCTCCACTTT. Translating it yields CASSSGTGGNSPLHF. Using reference TRBV5-4 and TRBJ1-6 for the parts outside the CDR3, the full variable domain is ETGVTQSPTHLIKTRGQQVTLRCSSQSGHNTVSWYQQALGQGPQFIFQYYREEENGRGNFPPRFSGLQFPNYSSELNVNALELDDSALYLCASSSGTGGNSPLHFGNGTRLTVT.

The rearrangement links TRBV7-9 to TRBJ1-6, with 7 bases lining up with TRBD1. J was trimmed by 7 bases and V by 3 bases; bases with no gene match: 6. Germline V gives CDR1 SEHNR, CDR2 FQNEAQ (reference sequence). The CDR3 contains 15 residues. CDR3 sequence (DNA): TGTGCCAGCAGCTTGACCGGACAGGACAATTCACCCCTCCACTTT. Protein product: CASSLTGQDNSPLHF.

The rearrangement joins TRBV24-1 to TRBJ2-1; a weak D match, TRBD1 (6 bases). Trimming stripped 4 bases from V and 4 bases from J, with 16 bases between. CDR1 and CDR2 from the germline V gene are KGHDR and SFDVKD. This CDR3 comprises 16 residues. CDR3 residues: CATSDPIGGQYNEQFF. Written as DNA, the CDR3 is TGTGCCACCAGTGACCCTATCGGAGGACAGTACAATGAGCAGTTCTTC.

This clone has only one observation. Written as DNA, the CDR3 is TGTGCCAGCAGCCAAGGACATACCTACGAGCAGTACTTC. Its translation: CASSQGHTYEQYF. The chain has TRBV3-1 (or the pseudogene TRBV3-2) and TRBJ2-7; D is ambiguous. The CDR3 consists of 13 residues. V was shortened by 1 base and J by 2 bases, with 6 bases between the two germline ends. From germline, CDR1 is LGHDT and CDR2 YNNKEL (reference sequence).

The V call is TRBV27, the J call TRBJ2-1, with 9 bases identical to TRBD1. Germline lookup yields CDR1 MNHEY and CDR2 SMNVEV (reference sequence). The J segment lost 3 bases and the V segment lost 5 bases, leaving 11 bases of the junction unmatched. This CDR3 region has 17 residues. CDR3 sequence: CASSPSAGDRVYNEQFF. In DNA, the CDR3 is TGTGCCAGCAGTCCCTCAGCCGGGGACAGGGTCTACAATGAGCAGTTCTTC.

Notes on this clone: Other DNA variants within this sample encode the same CDR3. V usage is TRBV29-1 and J usage is TRBJ1-5; possible D gene TRBD1, 6 bases. The CDR3 loop spans 12 amino acids. The germline CDR1 and CDR2 sequences are SQVTM and ANQGSEA. V was pared by 4 bases and J by 3 bases, with 7 bases between. CDR3 amino acids: CSVGQANQPQHF. The CDR3 nucleotides are TGCAGCGTTGGACAGGCCAATCAGCCCCAGCATTTT.

This clone came up a few times. The chain recombines TRBV27 with TRBJ1-6, with D perhaps TRBD1 (6 bases). The CDR3 is 15 amino acids. The ends were cut back, 4 bases at V and 7 bases at J, with 14 bases in the middle. Germline V CDR1 and CDR2: MNHEY, SMNVEV (reference sequence). The CDR3 loop reads CASSYGAGANSPLHF. CDR3 coding DNA: TGTGCCAGCAGTTATGGGGCAGGGGCCAATTCACCCCTCCACTTT.

This chain joins TRBV19 and TRBJ1-6, with D possibly TRBD1 on 5 matching bases. Trimming pared 3 bases from V and 0 bases from J, leaving 15 bases between. Germline CDR1 is LNHDA and CDR2 is SQIVND (reference sequence). This CDR3 spans 18 amino acids. The CDR3 sequence is CASSMRQTTSSYNSPLHF. The CDR3 region has the DNA TGTGCCAGTAGTATGCGACAGACGACCAGCTCCTATAATTCACCCCTCCACTTT.

A few counts support this clone. The chain couples TRBV19 to TRBJ2-7; 9 bases are shared with TRBD1. Germline assignment: CDR1 LNHDA and CDR2 SQIVND (reference sequence). The CDR3 covers 15 residues. With V trimmed by 4 bases and J by 2 bases, 6 bases remained unmatched. The DNA of the CDR3 is TGTGCCAGTAGTAGTCCGGGACAGGGAACCTACGAGCAGTACTTC. Translated, it gives CASSSPGQGTYEQYF.

This clone was recorded a few times. The chain recombines TRBV5-6 with TRBJ1-1; unclear D gene. The CDR3 has 14 residues. With 4 bases removed from V and 1 base from J, the gap between germline ends came to 11 bases. Germline assignment: CDR1 SGHDT and CDR2 YYEEEE. The DNA for the CDR3 is TGTGCCAGCAGCCCTCCCGTCAGGAACACTGAAGCTTTCTTT. Protein: CASSPPVRNTEAFF.

The chain has TRBV2 and TRBJ1-5, with 7 nucleotides matching TRBD1. The CDR3 extends over 12 amino acids. V was clipped by 5 bases and J by 11 bases; unmatched bases: 6. Per germline, CDR1 SNHLY and CDR2 FYNNEI. Written as DNA, the CDR3 is TGTGCCAGCAGTATACGGGACAGTTCCCAGCATTTT. Protein sequence: CASSIRDSSQHF.

This clone was detected once. The chain carries TRBV6-2 or TRBV6-3 and TRBJ2-3, with 8 bases lining up with TRBD2. The trim removed 5 bases at V and 3 bases at J, leaving 7 bases unmatched. Germline values: CDR1 MNHEY, CDR2 SVGEGT. The CDR3 totals 15 residues. The CDR3 loop is CASSNRRGGTDTQYF. CDR3 in DNA: TGTGCCAGCAGTAACCGTCGGGGGGGGACAGATACGCAGTATTTT.

V and J are TRBV5-1 and TRBJ2-7; a weak D match, TRBD2 (6 bases). Trimming stripped 2 bases from V and 3 bases from J, with 12 bases between. The germline V gene encodes CDR1 SGHRS and CDR2 YFSETQ. CDR3 length: 14 amino acids. CDR3 protein: CASSFATSRYEQYF. The DNA of the CDR3 is TGCGCCAGCAGCTTTGCAACTAGCCGCTACGAGCAGTACTTC.

The V call is TRBV4-1, the J call TRBJ1-5; D not resolved. The V end was cut by 4 bases, the J end by 4 bases, with 14 bases between. Germline values: CDR1 MGHRA, CDR2 YSYEKL. This CDR3 contains 15 residues. The CDR3: CASSRAPGPNQPQHF. For the CDR3, the DNA is TGCGCCAGCAGCCGAGCTCCGGGTCCTAATCAGCCCCAGCATTTT.

The V gene is TRBV6-5, the J gene TRBJ1-6, with 9 bases aligning to TRBD1. With V trimmed by 5 bases and J by 10 bases, 9 bases remained unmatched. The CDR3 totals 15 residues. CDR1 is MNHEY, CDR2 SVGAGI, per germline. The CDR3 nucleotides are TGTGCCAGCAGTAGACCGGGACAGGGTTGCTCACCCCTCCACTTT. It encodes CASSRPGQGCSPLHF.

The chain uses TRBV9 and TRBJ2-5; 8 bases map to TRBD1. The CDR3 covers 16 residues. From germline, CDR1 is SGDLS and CDR2 YYNGEE. The trim removed 4 bases at V and 2 bases at J, leaving 10 bases unmatched. The CDR3 here is CASSLRPGQVQETQYF. CDR3 sequence (DNA): TGTGCCAGCAGCTTACGACCGGGACAGGTTCAAGAGACCCAGTACTTC. The full variable domain, rest sourced from reference TRBV9 and TRBJ2-5, is DSGVTQTPKHLITATGQRVTLRCSPRSGDLSVYWYQQSLDQGLQFLIQYYNGEERAKGNILERFSAQQFPDLHSELNLSSLELGDSALYFCASSLRPGQVQETQYFGPGTRLLVL.

The rearrangement joins TRBV11-3 to TRBJ1-3; maybe TRBD1 (5 bases). Trimming removed 4 bases at V and 2 bases at J, with 12 bases between. The germline gives CDR1 SGHNT, CDR2 YENEEA. CDR3 length equals 15 residues. CDR3 bases: TGTGCCAGCAGCTCCCAGGGACTCCCTGGAAACACCATATATTTT. Translating it yields CASSSQGLPGNTIYF.